The following is a T cell receptor (beta chain) sequence with its context. The data stem from a study of blood T cell repertoires in COVID-19. Overall study: The United States, Italy and Spain were the sources of the acute and convalescent COVID-19 samples. The cDNA or gDNA used as material had been derived from T cells, B-cell-depleted T cells, or PBMCs.

Methods used by the authors: Estimation of nucleated cell counts was performed using reference gene primer amplification. Sequenced by immunoSEQ multiplex PCR; TCRdb stores in-frame clones only, minus some. Clonal size and the V and J genes are those of that table, whereas D and trimming came from the DNA. Of roughly 200,000 clones listed, 80% are singletons. The CDR3 totals 13 residues. With 4 bases removed from V and 12 bases from J, the gap between germline ends came to 16 bases. Germline CDR1 SGHVS, CDR2 FQNEAQ. Material: peripheral blood. This sequence was found in a man in his 60s with acute or convalescent COVID-19. J is TRBJ2-1 and V is TRBV7-8; a weak D match, TRBD1 (6 bases). This CDR3 is CASSYGQSRRQFF. As DNA, the CDR3 is TGTGCCAGCAGCTACGGACAGTCAAGGCGGCAGTTCTTC.